In its sample, the clone carrying this TCR beta chain was seen once. The antigen is not known. CDR1 and CDR2 from the germline V gene are LGHNA and YSLEER. This CDR3 contains 21 residues. J gave up 1 base and V 1 base, and 10 bases lay outside the gene matches. The PCR had 60 Vbeta and 13 Jbeta primers. As handled by the study authors: Unique TCR beta chains numbered around 80 million in a later analysis, with roughly 10 million shared. Produced via immunoSEQ multiplex PCR; TCRdb's table is partial and in-frame only. V, J and clone size are taken as reported in that table, and D and trimming were inferred from the DNA itself. The sample yields 150,000 or so clones, roughly 72% seen once. The sample belongs to a study of cytomegalovirus exposure and HLA in healthy donors. Study-wide results and caveats: V- and J-gene trimming of TCR beta was linked (in a later analysis) to a missense DCLRE1C variant. The authors confirmed in vitro that a few CMV-associated chains were specific for CMV antigens. Common viral pathogens seemed, in a later analysis, to connect with several of the most significant clusters.

The sequence was obtained from a young man in good health and CMV-seronegative. The chain uses TRBV4-3 and TRBJ2-1, with 16 bases fitting TRBD2. Sequenced sample: PBMCs. The CDR3: CASSQAPTGTSGGASYNEQFF. CDR3 sequence (DNA): TGCGCCAGCAGCCAAGCCCCGACCGGGACTAGCGGGGGGGCATCCTACAATGAGCAGTTCTTC.